One sample yielded the 14 T cell receptor beta chains listed below, sequenced in a study of response to subunit inactivated influenza vaccine. TCRdb re-called the RT-PCR reads with MiXCR, one entry per CDR3 protein. The sample has 550,000 to 800,000 distinct CDR3 sequences, about 15% seen once. The material was PBMCs from blood, obtained 14 to 15 days before vaccination. The receptors shown here come from a man aged 50-60 years who received an inactivated influenza vaccine.

J is TRBJ1-4 and V is TRBV20-1, with D tentatively TRBD1 (5 bases). Trimming shortened V by 0 bases and J by 6 bases, and 17 bases separated the two germline ends. The germline V gene has CDR1 DFQATT and CDR2 SNEGSKA (reference sequence). CDR3 length: 16 amino acids. CDR3 sequence: CSAREISILGHEKLFF. The CDR3 DNA reads as TGCAGTGCTAGAGAAATCTCCATCCTGGGGCATGAAAAACTGTTTTTT.

J is TRBJ1-1 and V is TRBV12-3 or TRBV12-4; D is possibly TRBD1 (5 bases). This CDR3 has 14 residues. The V gene lost 6 bases and the J gene lost 1 base, with 12 bases spanning the gap. CDR3 sequence (DNA): TGTGCCAGCAGCTCCTTTACAGGGAACACTGAAGCTTTCTTT. This codes for CASSSFTGNTEAFF.

A note on this clonotype: At one of its ends the junction is not consistent with the germline gene, which may arise from a read error. V usage is TRBV6-2 or TRBV6-3 and J usage is TRBJ2-3; the D is unclear. CDR1 is MNHEY and CDR2 is SVGEGT in the germline V gene. The CDR3 is 15 residues long. As DNA, the CDR3 is TGTGCCAGCATAGACGACGCGCACAGCACAGATACGCAGTGTTTT. Amino acids: CASIDDAHSTDTQCF.

A word on this clonotype: The junction shows a germline mismatch at one end, possibly a read error. Written as DNA, the CDR3 is TGCGCCAGCAGCCAAGAGGGGGTAGCGGGGGACCGTTTTTTC. It encodes CASSQEGVAGDRFF. The V call is TRBV4-1, the J call TRBJ2-1; 9 positions match TRBD2. The CDR3 contains 14 residues. The germline CDR1 and CDR2 sequences are MGHRA and YSYEKL.

The chain has TRBV29-1 and TRBJ2-1; D perhaps matches TRBD1 (5 bases). The CDR3 spans 16 residues. The germline gives CDR1 SQVTM, CDR2 ANQGSEA. V was shortened by 3 bases and J by 0 bases, with 15 bases between the two germline ends. The CDR3 bases are TGCAGCGTTGAGGATCAGGGCCCGAGCTCCTACAATGAGCAGTTCTTC. Translated, it gives CSVEDQGPSSYNEQFF.

The chain employs TRBV5-1 and TRBJ2-7; tentative D call: TRBD2 (5 bases). The germline CDR1 and CDR2 sequences are SGHRS and YFSETQ. The CDR3 totals 15 residues. The germline V and J ends were trimmed by 4 bases and 3 bases, with 17 bases remaining between them. CDR3 in amino acids: CASSLYWGVGYEQYF. The CDR3 DNA sequence: TGCGCCAGCAGCCTTTATTGGGGAGTTGGCTACGAGCAGTACTTC.

CDR3 residues: CASSLGSGTREQYF. In DNA form, the CDR3 reads TGTGCCAGCAGCTTAGGGTCAGGTACTAGAGAGCAGTACTTC. This rearrangement joins TRBV11-2 to TRBJ2-7; a possible D gene is TRBD2 (5 bases). Germline CDR1 SGHAT, CDR2 FQNNGV. V lost 1 base, J lost 7 bases, and 14 bases lay in between. This CDR3 comprises 14 residues.

The gene calls are TRBV15 and TRBJ1-1, with TRBD1 as a possible D gene (6 bases). Germline V gene sequence: CDR1 LNHNV, CDR2 YYDKDF (reference sequence). Trimming removed 7 bases at V and 4 bases at J, with 16 bases between. This CDR3 contains 14 residues. The CDR3 nucleotides read TGTGCCACCAAAAAACAGGGTGGGGGCACTGAAGCTTTCTTT. As protein: CATKKQGGGTEAFF.

This clonotype appeared a few times. This chain joins TRBV10-3 and TRBJ2-3; 11 bases map to TRBD2. CDR1 and CDR2 from the germline V gene are ENHRY and SYGVKD. The CDR3 has 18 amino acids. Losses at the gene ends were 3 bases for V and 2 bases for J; bases not matched to a gene: 10. CDR3 loop: CAISDPLLAGALTDTQYF. CDR3 DNA: TGTGCCATCAGTGACCCGTTACTAGCGGGGGCCCTCACAGATACGCAGTATTTT.

V gene TRBV12-3 or TRBV12-4 combines with J gene TRBJ2-2; the D is unclear. CDR3 length: 14 amino acids. Trimming took 7 bases from V and 5 from J, leaving 14 bases between them. In nucleotides, the CDR3 is TGTGCCAGCAACGGAAACTTTTTAACCGGGGAGCTGTTTTTT. Protein sequence: CASNGNFLTGELFF.

The sample holds a few counts of this clonotype. Sequence at one end of the junction differs from germline and may be a read error. The chain is built from TRBV12-3 or TRBV12-4 and TRBJ2-7; no clear D gene. The CDR3 length is 13 residues. Here the CDR3 reads CASSLGSIYEQYF. CDR3 sequence (DNA): TGTGCCAGCAGTTTGGGCAGTATCTACGAGCAGTACTTT.

The rearrangement links TRBV10-3 to TRBJ2-7, with TRBD1 matching 8 bases. The CDR3 consists of 14 residues. Trimming took 4 bases from V and 3 from J; bases not matched to a gene: 5. CDR1 ENHRY and CDR2 SYGVKD come from the germline V gene. The DNA for the CDR3 is TGTGCCATCAGTGCCCAGACAGGGGACTACGAGCAGTACTTC. It specifies CAISAQTGDYEQYF.

The sample holds a few counts of this clonotype. This sequence joins TRBV20-1 and TRBJ2-5; D remains ambiguous. This CDR3 is built from 13 residues. Trimming removed 4 bases from V and 3 bases from J, with 12 bases in between. Germline lookup yields CDR1 DFQATT and CDR2 SNEGSKA (reference sequence). The CDR3 sequence: CSAKSLWEETQYF. The DNA of the CDR3 is TGCAGTGCTAAAAGTTTGTGGGAAGAGACCCAGTACTTC.

This clonotype has just a few counts. This chain links TRBV12-3 or TRBV12-4 with TRBJ2-3; 13 bases align to TRBD2. CDR3 length: 17 residues. Trimming cost V 5 bases and J 4 bases; bases outside gene matches: 9. The chain's CDR3 is CASSLDTSGRAADTQYF. The CDR3, as DNA: TGTGCCAGCAGTCTCGATACTAGCGGGAGGGCCGCAGATACGCAGTATTTT.